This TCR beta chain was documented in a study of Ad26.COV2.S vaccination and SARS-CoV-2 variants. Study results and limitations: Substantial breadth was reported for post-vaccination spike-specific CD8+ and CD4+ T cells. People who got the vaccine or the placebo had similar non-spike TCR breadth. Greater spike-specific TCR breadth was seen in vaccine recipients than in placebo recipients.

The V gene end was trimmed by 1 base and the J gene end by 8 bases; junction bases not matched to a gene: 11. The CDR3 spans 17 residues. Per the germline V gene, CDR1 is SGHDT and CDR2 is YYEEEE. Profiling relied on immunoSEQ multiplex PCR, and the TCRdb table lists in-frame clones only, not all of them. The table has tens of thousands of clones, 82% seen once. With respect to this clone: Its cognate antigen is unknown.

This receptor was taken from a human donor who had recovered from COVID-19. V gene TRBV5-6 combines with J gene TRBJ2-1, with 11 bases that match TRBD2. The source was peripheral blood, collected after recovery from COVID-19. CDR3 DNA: TGTGCCAGCAGCTTGTTCGTATCTAGCGGGAGGATCGATGAGCAGTTCTTC. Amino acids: CASSLFVSSGRIDEQFF.